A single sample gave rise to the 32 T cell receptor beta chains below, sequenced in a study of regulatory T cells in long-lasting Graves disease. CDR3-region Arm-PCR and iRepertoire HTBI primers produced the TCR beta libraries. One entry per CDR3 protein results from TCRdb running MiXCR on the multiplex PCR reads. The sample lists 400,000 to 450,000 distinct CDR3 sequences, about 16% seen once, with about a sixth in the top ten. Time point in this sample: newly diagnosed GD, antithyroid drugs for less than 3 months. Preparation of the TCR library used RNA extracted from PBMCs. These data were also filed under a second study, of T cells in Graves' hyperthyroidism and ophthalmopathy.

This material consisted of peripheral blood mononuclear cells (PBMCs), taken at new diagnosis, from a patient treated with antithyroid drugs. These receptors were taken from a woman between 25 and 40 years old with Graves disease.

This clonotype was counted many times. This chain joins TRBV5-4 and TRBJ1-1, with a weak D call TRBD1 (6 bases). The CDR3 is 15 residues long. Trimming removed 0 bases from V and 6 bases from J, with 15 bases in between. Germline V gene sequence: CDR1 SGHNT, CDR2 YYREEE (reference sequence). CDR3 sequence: CASSLVVGAQAEAFF. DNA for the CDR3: TGTGCCAGCAGCTTGGTTGTGGGGGCGCAAGCTGAAGCTTTCTTT.

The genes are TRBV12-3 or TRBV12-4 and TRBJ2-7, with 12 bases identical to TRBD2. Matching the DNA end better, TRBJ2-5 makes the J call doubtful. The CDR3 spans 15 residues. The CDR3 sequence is CASIPTSGSPETQYF. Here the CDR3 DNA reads TGTGCCAGCATCCCGACTAGCGGGAGCCCAGAGACCCAGTACTTC.

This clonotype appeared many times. The CDR3 spells CSARDWAGGPVDTQYF. The CDR3 bases are TGCAGTGCTAGAGATTGGGCGGGAGGGCCTGTGGATACGCAGTATTTT. V gene TRBV20-1 combines with J gene TRBJ2-3; 9 positions agree with TRBD2. Trimming cost V 0 bases and J 6 bases; bases outside gene matches: 10. Looked up from germline, CDR1 is DFQATT and CDR2 is SNEGSKA (reference sequence). The CDR3 covers 16 residues.

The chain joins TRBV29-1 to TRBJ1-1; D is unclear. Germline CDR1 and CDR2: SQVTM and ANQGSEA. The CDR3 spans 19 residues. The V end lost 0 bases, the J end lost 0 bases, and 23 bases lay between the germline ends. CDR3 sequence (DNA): TGCAGCGTTGAAGATCTTCCTACTGGAAGAGCAAAGATGAACACTGAAGCTTTCTTT. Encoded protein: CSVEDLPTGRAKMNTEAFF. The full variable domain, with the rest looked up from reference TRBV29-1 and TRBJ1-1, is SAVISQKPSRDICQRGTSLTIQCQVDSQVTMMFWYRQQPGQSLTLIATANQGSEATYESGFVIDKFPISRPNLTFSTLTVSNMSPEDSSIYLCSVEDLPTGRAKMNTEAFFGQGTRLTVV.

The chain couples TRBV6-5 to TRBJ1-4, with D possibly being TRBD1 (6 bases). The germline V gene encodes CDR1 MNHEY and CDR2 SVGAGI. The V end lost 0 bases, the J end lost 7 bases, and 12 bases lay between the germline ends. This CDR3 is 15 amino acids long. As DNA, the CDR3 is TGTGCCAGCAGTTACTCGGGCAGGGGTAGTGAAAAACTGTTTTTT. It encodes CASSYSGRGSEKLFF.

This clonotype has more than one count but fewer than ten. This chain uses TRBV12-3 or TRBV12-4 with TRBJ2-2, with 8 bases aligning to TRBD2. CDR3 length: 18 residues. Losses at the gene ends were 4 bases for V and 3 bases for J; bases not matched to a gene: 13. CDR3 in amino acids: CASSSPGGGGLDTGELFF. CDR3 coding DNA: TGTGCCAGCAGTTCCCCGGGAGGGGGAGGGTTGGACACCGGGGAGCTGTTTTTT.

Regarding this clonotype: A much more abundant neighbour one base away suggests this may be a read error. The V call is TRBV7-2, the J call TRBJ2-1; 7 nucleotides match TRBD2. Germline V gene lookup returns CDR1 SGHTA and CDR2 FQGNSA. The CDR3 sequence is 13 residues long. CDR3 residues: CASSLGGVNGQFF. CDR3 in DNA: TGTGCCAGCAGCTTGGGGGGGGTCAATGGGCAGTTCTTC.

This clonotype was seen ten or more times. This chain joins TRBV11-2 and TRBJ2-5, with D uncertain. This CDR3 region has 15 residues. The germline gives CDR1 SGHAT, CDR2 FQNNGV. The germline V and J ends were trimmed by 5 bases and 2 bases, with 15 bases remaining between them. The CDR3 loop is CASSPPWRRQETQYF. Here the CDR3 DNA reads TGTGCCAGCAGCCCACCTTGGCGGCGGCAAGAGACCCAGTACTTC.

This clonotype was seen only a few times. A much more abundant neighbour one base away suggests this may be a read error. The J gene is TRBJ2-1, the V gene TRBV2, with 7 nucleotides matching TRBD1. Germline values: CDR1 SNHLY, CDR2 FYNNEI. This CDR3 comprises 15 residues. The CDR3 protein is CAITPRDSIYNEQSF. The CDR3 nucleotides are TGTGCCATCACTCCTCGGGACAGTATCTACAATGAGCAGTCCTTC.

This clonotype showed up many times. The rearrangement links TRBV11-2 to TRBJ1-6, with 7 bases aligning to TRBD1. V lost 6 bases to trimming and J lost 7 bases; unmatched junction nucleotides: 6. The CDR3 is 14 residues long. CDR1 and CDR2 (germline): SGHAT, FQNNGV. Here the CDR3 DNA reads TGTGCCAGCAGAAATGGACAGGCCAATTCACCCCTCCACTTT. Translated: CASRNGQANSPLHF.

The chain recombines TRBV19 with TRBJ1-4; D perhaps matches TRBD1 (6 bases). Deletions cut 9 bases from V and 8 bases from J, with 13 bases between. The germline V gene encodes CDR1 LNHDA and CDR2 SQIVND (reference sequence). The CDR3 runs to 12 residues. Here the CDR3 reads CASTDRGEKLFF. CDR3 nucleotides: TGTGCCAGCACGGACAGAGGAGAAAAACTGTTTTTT.

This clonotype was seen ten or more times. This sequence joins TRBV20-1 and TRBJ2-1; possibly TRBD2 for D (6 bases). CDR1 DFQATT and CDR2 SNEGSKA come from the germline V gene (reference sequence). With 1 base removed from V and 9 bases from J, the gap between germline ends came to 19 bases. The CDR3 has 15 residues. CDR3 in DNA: TGCAGTGCTAGAGGACTAGGGGAGTACGTTAGTGAGCAGTTCTTC. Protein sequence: CSARGLGEYVSEQFF.

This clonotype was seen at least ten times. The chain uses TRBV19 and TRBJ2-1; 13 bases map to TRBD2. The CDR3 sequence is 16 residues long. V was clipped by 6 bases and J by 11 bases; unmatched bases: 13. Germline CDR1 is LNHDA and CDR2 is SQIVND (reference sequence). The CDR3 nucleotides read TGTGCCAGTAGAACAATAGGGACTAGCGGGACCCTAAAGCAGTTCTTC. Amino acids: CASRTIGTSGTLKQFF.

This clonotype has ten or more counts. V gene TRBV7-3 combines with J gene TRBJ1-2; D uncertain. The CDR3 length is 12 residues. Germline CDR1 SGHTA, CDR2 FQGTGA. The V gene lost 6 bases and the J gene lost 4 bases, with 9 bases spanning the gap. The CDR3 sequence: CASSSVTYGYTF. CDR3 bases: TGTGCCAGCAGTTCCGTTACCTATGGCTACACCTTC.

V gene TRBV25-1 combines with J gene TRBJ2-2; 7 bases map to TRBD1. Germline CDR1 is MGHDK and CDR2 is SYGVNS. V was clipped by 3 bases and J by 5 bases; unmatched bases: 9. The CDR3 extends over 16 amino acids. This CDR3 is CASSDRVDRRTGELFF. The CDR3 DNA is TGTGCCAGCAGTGACAGGGTGGACAGGCGGACCGGGGAGCTGTTTTTT.

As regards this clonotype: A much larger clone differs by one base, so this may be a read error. The CDR3 loop is CASSPAEQSYEQYF. CDR3 bases: TGTGCCAGCAGCCCCGCCGAACAATCCTACGAGCAGTACTTC. V gene TRBV7-9 combines with J gene TRBJ2-7, with D uncertain. CDR1 and CDR2 from the germline V gene are SEHNR and FQNEAQ (reference sequence). The CDR3 loop spans 14 amino acids. Trimming removed 5 bases at V and 1 base at J, with 12 bases between. The full variable domain, its missing parts supplied by reference TRBV7-9 and TRBJ2-7, is DTGVSQNPRHKITKRGQNVTFRCDPISEHNRLYWYRQTLGQGPEFLTYFQNEAQLEKSRLLSDRFSAERPKGSFSTLEIQRTEQGDSAMYLCASSPAEQSYEQYFGPGTRLTVT.

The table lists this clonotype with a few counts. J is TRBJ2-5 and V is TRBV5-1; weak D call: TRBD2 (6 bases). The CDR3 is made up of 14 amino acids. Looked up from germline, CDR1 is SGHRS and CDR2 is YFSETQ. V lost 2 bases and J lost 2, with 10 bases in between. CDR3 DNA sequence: TGCGCCAGCAGCTTTGCGGCGGGACAAGAGACCCAGTACTTC. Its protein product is CASSFAAGQETQYF.

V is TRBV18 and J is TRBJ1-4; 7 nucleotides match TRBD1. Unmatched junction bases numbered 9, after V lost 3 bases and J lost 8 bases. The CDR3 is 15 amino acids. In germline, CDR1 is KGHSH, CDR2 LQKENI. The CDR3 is CASSPDRVLSEKLFF. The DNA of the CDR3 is TGTGCCAGCTCACCCGACAGGGTTCTAAGCGAAAAACTGTTTTTT.

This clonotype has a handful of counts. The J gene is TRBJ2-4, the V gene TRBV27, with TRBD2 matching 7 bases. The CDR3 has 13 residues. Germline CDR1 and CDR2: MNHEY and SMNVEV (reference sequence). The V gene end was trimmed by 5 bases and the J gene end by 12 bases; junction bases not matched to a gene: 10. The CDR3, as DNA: TGTGCCAGCAGTCCAGCTAGCGGTCTCACTCAGTACTTC. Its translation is CASSPASGLTQYF.

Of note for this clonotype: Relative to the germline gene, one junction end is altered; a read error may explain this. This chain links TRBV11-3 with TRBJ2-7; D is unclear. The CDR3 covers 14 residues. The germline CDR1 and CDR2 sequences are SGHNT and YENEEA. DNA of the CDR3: TGTGCCAGCAGCTTGTGGGCAGGCGCATACGGGCAGTACTTC. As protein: CASSLWAGAYGQYF.

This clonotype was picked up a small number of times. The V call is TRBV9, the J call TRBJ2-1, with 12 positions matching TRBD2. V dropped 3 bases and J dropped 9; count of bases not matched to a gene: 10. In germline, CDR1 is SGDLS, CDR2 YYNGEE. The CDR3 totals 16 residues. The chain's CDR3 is CASSASTSGRVSEQFF. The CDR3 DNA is TGTGCCAGCAGCGCTTCGACTAGCGGGAGAGTCAGTGAGCAGTTCTTC.

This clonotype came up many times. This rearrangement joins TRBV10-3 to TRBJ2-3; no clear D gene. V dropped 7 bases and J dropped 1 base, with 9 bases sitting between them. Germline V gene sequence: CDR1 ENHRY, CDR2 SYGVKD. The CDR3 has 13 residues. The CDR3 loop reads CAIKESGTDTQYF. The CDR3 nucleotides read TGTGCCATCAAGGAATCAGGCACAGATACGCAGTATTTT.

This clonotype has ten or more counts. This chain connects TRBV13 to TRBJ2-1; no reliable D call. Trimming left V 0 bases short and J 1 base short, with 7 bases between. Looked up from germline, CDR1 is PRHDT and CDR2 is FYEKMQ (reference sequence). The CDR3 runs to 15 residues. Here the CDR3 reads CASSLGVRSYNEQFF. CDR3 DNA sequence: TGTGCCAGCAGCTTAGGCGTTAGATCCTACAATGAGCAGTTCTTC.

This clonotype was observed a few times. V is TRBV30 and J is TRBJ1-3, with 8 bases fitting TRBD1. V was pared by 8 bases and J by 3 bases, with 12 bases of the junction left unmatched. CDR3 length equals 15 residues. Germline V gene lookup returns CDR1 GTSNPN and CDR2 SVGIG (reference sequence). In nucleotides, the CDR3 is TGTGCCGGGTATCTTAGCGGGACAGGTGGAAACACCATATATTTT. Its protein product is CAGYLSGTGGNTIYF.

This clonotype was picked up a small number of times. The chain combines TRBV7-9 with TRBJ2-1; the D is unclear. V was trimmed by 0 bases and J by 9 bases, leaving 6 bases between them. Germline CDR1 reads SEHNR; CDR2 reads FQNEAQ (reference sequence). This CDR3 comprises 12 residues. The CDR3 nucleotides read TGTGCCAGCAGCTTAGCGGGAACTGAGCAGTTCTTC. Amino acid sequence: CASSLAGTEQFF.

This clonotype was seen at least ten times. The CDR3 is CASSPSVGQGADSPLHF. CDR3 nucleotide sequence: TGTGCCAGCTCACCATCAGTGGGACAGGGGGCGGATTCACCCCTCCACTTT. The genes are TRBV18 and TRBJ1-6, with TRBD1 matching 12 bases. From germline, CDR1 is KGHSH and CDR2 LQKENI. V gave up 2 bases and J gave up 8 bases; unmatched junction bases: 7. The CDR3 covers 17 residues.

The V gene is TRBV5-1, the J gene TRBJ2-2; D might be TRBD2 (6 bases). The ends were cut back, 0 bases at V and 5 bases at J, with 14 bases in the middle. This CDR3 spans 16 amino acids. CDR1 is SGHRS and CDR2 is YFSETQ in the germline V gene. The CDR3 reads CASSLGSGEGTGELFF. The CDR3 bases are TGCGCCAGCAGCTTGGGTAGCGGAGAGGGAACCGGGGAGCTGTTTTTT.

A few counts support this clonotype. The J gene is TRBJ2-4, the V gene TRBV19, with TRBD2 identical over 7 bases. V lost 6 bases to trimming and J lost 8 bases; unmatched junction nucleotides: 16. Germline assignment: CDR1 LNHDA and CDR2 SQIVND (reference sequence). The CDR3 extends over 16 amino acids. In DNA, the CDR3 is TGTGCCAGTAGACCCAGGAGCGGGGCCATAGGGGACATTCAGTACTTC. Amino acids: CASRPRSGAIGDIQYF.

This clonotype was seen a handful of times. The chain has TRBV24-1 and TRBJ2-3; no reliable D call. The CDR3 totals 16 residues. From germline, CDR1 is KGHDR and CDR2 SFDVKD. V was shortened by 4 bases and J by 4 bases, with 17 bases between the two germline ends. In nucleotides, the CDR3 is TGTGCCACCAGTGACCCCGGTGGCCCGGCATCAGATACGCAGTATTTT. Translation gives CATSDPGGPASDTQYF.

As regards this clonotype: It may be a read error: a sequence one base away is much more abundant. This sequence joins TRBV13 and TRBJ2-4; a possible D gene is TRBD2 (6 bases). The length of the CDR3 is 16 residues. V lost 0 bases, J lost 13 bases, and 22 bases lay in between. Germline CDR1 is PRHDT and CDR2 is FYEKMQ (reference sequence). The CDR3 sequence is CASSLGLSSVTNEQYF. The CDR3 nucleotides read TGTGCCAGCAGCTTAGGTTTGTCTAGCGTAACCAATGAGCAGTACTTC.

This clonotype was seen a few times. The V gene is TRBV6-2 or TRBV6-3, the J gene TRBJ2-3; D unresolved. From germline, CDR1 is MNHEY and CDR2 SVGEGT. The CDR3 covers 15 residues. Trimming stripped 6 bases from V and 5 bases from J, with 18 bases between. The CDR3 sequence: CASSRGARGGDTQYF. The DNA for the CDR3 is TGTGCCAGCAGCCGCGGAGCCCGAGGTGGAGATACGCAGTATTTT.

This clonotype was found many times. The chain's CDR3 is CASSAIQGGEQYF. CDR3 DNA sequence: TGTGCCAGCAGCGCTATACAGGGTGGCGAGCAGTACTTC. V gene TRBV9 combines with J gene TRBJ2-7, with D possibly matching TRBD1 (6 bases). Trimming stripped 3 bases from V and 6 bases from J, with 13 bases between. This CDR3 has 13 amino acids. Germline V gene data show CDR1 as SGDLS and CDR2 as YYNGEE. Full variable domain (missing parts from reference TRBV9 and TRBJ2-7): DSGVTQTPKHLITATGQRVTLRCSPRSGDLSVYWYQQSLDQGLQFLIQYYNGEERAKGNILERFSAQQFPDLHSELNLSSLELGDSALYFCASSAIQGGEQYFGPGTRLTVT.